These 15 T cell receptor beta chains originate from one sample sequenced in a study of early T cells in non-severe SARS-CoV-2 infection. Using its own MiXCR run on the 5' RACE reads, TCRdb lists one record per CDR3 protein. This sample has under 95,000 distinct CDR3 sequences; 15% occur once, and the top ten carry 4.5% to 7%. Sequencing used whole blood. The receptor set was obtained from an adult who was a healthcare worker with PCR-confirmed SARS-CoV-2 infection or an uninfected control (not recorded which).

This clonotype was counted ten times or more. V is TRBV25-1 and J is TRBJ2-7; 10 nucleotides match TRBD2. Trimming cost V 4 bases and J 2 bases; bases outside gene matches: 11. CDR1 MGHDK and CDR2 SYGVNS come from the germline V gene. The CDR3 runs 17 residues. The CDR3 spells CASSALSTGTSAYEQYF. The CDR3 region has the DNA TGTGCCAGCAGTGCCCTATCAACCGGGACTAGCGCCTACGAGCAGTACTTC.

The chain recombines TRBV21-1 with TRBJ2-7; TRBD1 was called by the table and not checked on the DNA. TRBV21-1 represents a pseudogene. The CDR3 length is 18 residues. The CDR3 reads CASSKRPPRGGSAYEQYF. The CDR3 region has the DNA TGTGCCAGCAGCAAACGCCCCCCTCGGGGCGGGAGTGCTTACGAGCAGTACTTC.

In this sample, this clonotype turned up a few times. V is TRBV20-1 and J is TRBJ2-7; D possibly corresponds to TRBD2 (5 bases). The germline CDR1 and CDR2 sequences are DFQATT and SNEGSKA (reference sequence). V was trimmed by 6 bases and J by 6 bases, leaving 15 bases between them. The CDR3 is 12 residues long. Here the CDR3 DNA reads TGCAGTGCCGGGAAGGGTGATTTCGAGCAGTACTTC. Translating it yields CSAGKGDFEQYF.

The rearrangement links TRBV6-1 to TRBJ2-2; D is undetermined. In germline, CDR1 is MNHNS, CDR2 SASEGT. This CDR3 contains 12 residues. Trimming took 7 bases from V and 6 from J, leaving 9 bases between them. CDR3 sequence reads: CASKLMAGELFF. The CDR3 DNA follows: TGTGCCAGCAAGCTCATGGCCGGGGAGCTGTTTTTT.

This clonotype was recorded at least ten times. This chain uses TRBV7-9 with TRBJ2-1, with 11 nucleotides matching TRBD2. The CDR3 has 15 residues. The ends lost 5 bases at V and 2 bases at J; junction bases unmatched: 2. CDR1 and CDR2 from the germline V gene are SEHNR and FQNEAQ (reference sequence). Here the CDR3 DNA reads TGTGCCAGCAGCCCGACTAGCGGGACCTACAATGAGCAGTTCTTC. It codes for CASSPTSGTYNEQFF.

The chain carries TRBV5-6 and TRBJ1-1; 9 nucleotides align to TRBD1. V shed 0 bases and J 4 bases; nucleotides not matched to a gene: 4. CDR1 is SGHDT and CDR2 is YYEEEE in the germline V gene. The CDR3 totals 15 residues. CDR3 loop: CASSLGGQGITEAFF. DNA for the CDR3: TGTGCCAGCAGCTTGGGCGGACAGGGGATCACTGAAGCTTTCTTT. The full variable domain, its missing parts supplied by reference TRBV5-6 and TRBJ1-1, is DAGVTQSPTHLIKTRGQQVTLRCSPKSGHDTVSWYQQALGQGPQFIFQYYEEEERQRGNFPDRFSGHQFPNYSSELNVNALLLGDSALYLCASSLGGQGITEAFFGQGTRLTVV.

The rearrangement links TRBV9 to TRBJ2-2; D not resolved. Germline-derived CDR1 and CDR2 are SGDLS and YYNGEE. CDR3 length: 15 residues. V was cut by 4 bases and J by 6 bases, with 16 bases left in between. In nucleotides, the CDR3 is TGTGCCAGCAGCCCCGAGGAAGGGAATGCCGGGGAGCTGTTTTTT. Amino acids: CASSPEEGNAGELFF.

This rearrangement joins TRBV12-5 to TRBJ1-5; TRBD1 matches at 7 bases. The V gene end was trimmed by 5 bases and the J gene end by 4 bases; junction bases not matched to a gene: 2. The CDR3 extends over 13 amino acids. CDR1 is LGHNT and CDR2 is FRNRAP in the germline V gene. In DNA, the CDR3 is TGTGCTAGTGGTCCAGGGGGAAATCAGCCCCAGCATTTT. Protein product: CASGPGGNQPQHF.

This clonotype was detected many times. The CDR3 DNA follows: TGTGCCAGCAAACCCTTGGAGACCCAGTACTTC. It is translated as CASKPLETQYF. The chain carries TRBV21-1 and TRBJ2-5. TRBV21-1 is an annotated pseudogene. This CDR3 comprises 11 residues.

This clonotype was counted a few times. This chain connects TRBV29-1 to TRBJ2-7; D unresolved. The CDR3 contains 11 residues. Germline V gene lookup returns CDR1 SQVTM and CDR2 ANQGSEA. The germline V and J ends were trimmed by 5 bases and 4 bases, with 9 bases remaining between them. The CDR3 DNA sequence: TGCAGCGTTAATACACCTTACGAGCAGTACTTC. Its translation: CSVNTPYEQYF.

In this sample, this clonotype turned up a few times. This chain joins TRBV25-1 and TRBJ2-3; D is unclear. The CDR3 runs 15 residues. V was trimmed by 7 bases and J by 2 bases, leaving 16 bases between them. Germline CDR1 is MGHDK and CDR2 is SYGVNS. Here the CDR3 DNA reads TGTGCCAGCACCTCAGACGGACCTTACACAGATACGCAGTATTTT. This sequence encodes CASTSDGPYTDTQYF.

The rearrangement links TRBV3-2 to TRBJ2-1; TRBD1, as called in the table, went unchecked against the DNA. TRBV3-2 is an annotated pseudogene. The CDR3 runs 15 residues. CDR3 protein: CASSQSSQGLYEQFF. The DNA for the CDR3 is TGTGCCAGCAGCCAAAGCTCTCAGGGGCTCTATGAGCAGTTCTTC.

V is TRBV7-2 and J is TRBJ2-1; 8 bases align to TRBD1. CDR3 length equals 14 residues. Trimming took 5 bases from V and 8 from J; bases not matched to a gene: 8. CDR1 and CDR2 (germline): SGHTA, FQGNSA. This CDR3 is CASSPDRAFDEQFF. The CDR3 DNA sequence: TGTGCCAGCAGCCCGGACAGGGCTTTTGATGAGCAGTTCTTC.

J is TRBJ2-3 and V is TRBV2; no clear D gene. Germline loops: CDR1 SNHLY, CDR2 FYNNEI. Trimming pared 2 bases from V and 14 bases from J, leaving 14 bases between. This CDR3 is 12 amino acids long. CDR3 bases: TGTGCCAGCAGTGAAATCCTCCCTGCCGGGTATTTT. This codes for CASSEILPAGYF.

The J gene is TRBJ2-3, the V gene TRBV20-1; D is perhaps TRBD2 (6 bases). In germline, CDR1 is DFQATT, CDR2 SNEGSKA (reference sequence). This CDR3 contains 14 residues. V was shortened by 6 bases and J by 2 bases, with 15 bases between the two germline ends. CDR3 in DNA: TGCAGTGCGGTTAGCGGAGGGGTCACAGATACGCAGTATTTT. It translates to CSAVSGGVTDTQYF.